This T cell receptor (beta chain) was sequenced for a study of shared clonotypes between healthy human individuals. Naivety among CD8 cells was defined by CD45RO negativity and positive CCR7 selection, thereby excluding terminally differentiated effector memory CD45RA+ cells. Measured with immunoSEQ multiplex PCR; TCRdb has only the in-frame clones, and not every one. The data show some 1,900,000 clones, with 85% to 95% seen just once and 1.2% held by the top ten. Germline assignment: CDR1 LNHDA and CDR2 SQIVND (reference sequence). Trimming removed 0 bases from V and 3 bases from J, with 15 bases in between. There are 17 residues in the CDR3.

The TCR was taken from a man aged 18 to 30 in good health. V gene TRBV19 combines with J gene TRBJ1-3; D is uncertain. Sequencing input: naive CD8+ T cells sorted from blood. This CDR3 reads CASSIDHSPYHGNTIYF. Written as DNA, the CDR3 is TGTGCCAGTAGTATAGATCACAGCCCCTATCATGGAAACACCATATATTTT.